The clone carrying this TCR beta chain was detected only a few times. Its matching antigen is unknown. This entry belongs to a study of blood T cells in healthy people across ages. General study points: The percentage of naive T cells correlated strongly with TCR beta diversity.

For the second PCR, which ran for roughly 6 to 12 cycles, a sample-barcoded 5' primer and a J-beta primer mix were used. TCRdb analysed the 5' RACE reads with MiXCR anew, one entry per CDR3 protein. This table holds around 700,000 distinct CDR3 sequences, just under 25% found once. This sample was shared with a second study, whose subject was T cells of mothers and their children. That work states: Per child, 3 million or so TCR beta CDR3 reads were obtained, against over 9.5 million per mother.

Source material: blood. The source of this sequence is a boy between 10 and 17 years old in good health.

The CDR3 DNA reads TGTGCCAGCAGCCCGATGGGACTAGCGGGAAATGAGCAGTTCTTC. It is translated as CASSPMGLAGNEQFF. The rearrangement joins TRBV7-2 to TRBJ2-1, with 13 positions matching TRBD2. Germline CDR1 SGHTA, CDR2 FQGNSA. The trim removed 5 bases at V and 7 bases at J, leaving 5 bases unmatched. This CDR3 comprises 15 residues.